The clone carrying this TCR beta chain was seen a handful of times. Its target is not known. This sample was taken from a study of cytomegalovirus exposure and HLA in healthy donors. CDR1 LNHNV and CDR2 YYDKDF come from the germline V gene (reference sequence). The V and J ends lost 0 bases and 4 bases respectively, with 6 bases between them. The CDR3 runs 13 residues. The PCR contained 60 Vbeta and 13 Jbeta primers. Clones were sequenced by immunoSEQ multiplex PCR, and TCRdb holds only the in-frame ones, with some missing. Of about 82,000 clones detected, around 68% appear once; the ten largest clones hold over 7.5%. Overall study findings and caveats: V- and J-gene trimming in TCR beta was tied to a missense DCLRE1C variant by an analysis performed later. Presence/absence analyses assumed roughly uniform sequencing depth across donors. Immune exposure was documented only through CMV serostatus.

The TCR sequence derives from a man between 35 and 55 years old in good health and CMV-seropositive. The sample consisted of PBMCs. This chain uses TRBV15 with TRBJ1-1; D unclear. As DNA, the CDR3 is TGTGCCACCAGCAGAGAACCGGGCACTGAAGCTTTCTTT. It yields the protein CATSREPGTEAFF.